The 12 T cell receptor beta chains below come from one sample, sequenced in a study of molecular identifiers for immune sequencing clone quantification. TCRdb re-called the PCR reads with MiXCR, one entry per CDR3 protein. The sample lists 350,000 or so distinct CDR3 sequences, about a fifth occurring once. The sample comprised naive CD8+ T cells from blood, with Jurkat cell RNA spiked in. Indicated subset: FACS-sorted CD8+CD4-CCR7+CD45RA+ naive T cells. These receptors originate from a human donor in good health. Some libraries in this study had Jurkat cell RNA spiked in.

Ten or more counts support this clonotype. The rearrangement links TRBV7-2 to TRBJ2-7; possibly TRBD2 for D (6 bases). V lost 5 bases to trimming and J lost 13 bases, with 18 bases between them. This CDR3 is 12 amino acids long. Germline V lookup: CDR1 SGHTA, CDR2 FQGNSA. CDR3 in DNA: TGTGCCAGCAGCCCCATCGGAGGGAGGAGATACTTC. Its protein is CASSPIGGRRYF.

In regard to this clonotype: An end of the junction differs from the germline gene, which may be a read error. This chain connects TRBV25-1 to TRBJ2-7; 8 bases fit TRBD2. The CDR3 totals 16 residues. The germline V gene encodes CDR1 MGHDK and CDR2 SYGVNS. The CDR3 is CASSDTLGREAGEQSF. The DNA for the CDR3 is TGTGCCAGCAGTGACACCCTTGGGCGGGAGGCCGGCGAGCAGTCCTTC.

With regard to this clonotype: A much larger clone lies one base from this, so it may be a read error. The J gene is TRBJ2-7, the V gene TRBV28; 7 positions agree with TRBD1. The CDR3 has 12 amino acids. Trimming at V came to 3 bases and at J to 9 bases, leaving 5 bases not matched to a gene. CDR1 MDHEN and CDR2 SYDVKM come from the germline V gene. The CDR3 spells CASSFDRDGQYF. In DNA form, the CDR3 reads TGTGCCAGCAGTTTCGACAGGGACGGGCAGTACTTC.

Remarks on this clonotype: This may stem from a read error, because a much larger clone lies one nucleotide away. This chain joins TRBV11-2 and TRBJ2-1, with 12 bases lining up with TRBD2. J lost 0 bases, V lost 5 bases, and 8 bases had no gene match. The CDR3 runs to 18 residues. The V gene's germline CDR1 is SGHAT and CDR2 FQNNGV. The CDR3 region is CASSLGLAGLFSYNEQFF. The DNA for the CDR3 is TGTGCCAGCAGCCTGGGACTAGCGGGCCTGTTCTCCTACAATGAGCAGTTCTTC.

The sample holds a few counts of this clonotype. This chain connects TRBV11-2 to TRBJ2-7; 11 positions agree with TRBD2. V lost 5 bases, J lost 6 bases, and 9 bases stayed unmatched. There are 15 residues in the CDR3. The germline V gene encodes CDR1 SGHAT and CDR2 FQNNGV. CDR3 coding DNA: TGTGCCAGCAGCACCTCTAGCGGGGGGCCGCCCGAGCAGTACTTC. Its protein is CASSTSSGGPPEQYF.

This clonotype was counted ten times or more. The CDR3 spells CASSTREGARETQYF. The DNA of the CDR3 is TGTGCCAGCAGCACCCGGGAGGGGGCAAGGGAGACCCAGTACTTC. This chain links TRBV7-8 with TRBJ2-5, with D perhaps TRBD2 (8 bases). This CDR3 contains 15 residues. Germline V lookup: CDR1 SGHVS, CDR2 FQNEAQ. V lost 5 bases and J 5 bases, leaving 18 bases between the germline ends.

This clonotype has ten or more counts. The chain joins TRBV28 to TRBJ1-2; TRBD1 is a possible D gene (6 bases). Germline CDR1 is MDHEN and CDR2 is SYDVKM. Trimming shortened V by 4 bases and J by 2 bases, and 20 bases separated the two germline ends. The CDR3 covers 17 residues. DNA for the CDR3: TGTGCCAGCAGTTCCCAACCCAGTGGGGGGACAAACTATGGCTACACCTTC. Protein sequence: CASSSQPSGGTNYGYTF.

This clonotype was recorded a few times. The rearrangement joins TRBV28 to TRBJ2-4, with a weak D call TRBD2 (7 bases). This CDR3 region has 15 residues. With 3 bases removed from V and 1 base from J, the gap between germline ends came to 10 bases. The germline V gene encodes CDR1 MDHEN and CDR2 SYDVKM. The CDR3 sequence: CASSFRGAAKNIQYF. The CDR3 DNA follows: TGTGCCAGCAGTTTTCGGGGGGCGGCCAAAAACATTCAGTACTTC.

This clonotype turned up a few times. This chain connects TRBV6-2 or TRBV6-3 to TRBJ2-7; 11 positions agree with TRBD1. From germline, CDR1 is MNHEY and CDR2 SVGEGT. The junction had 16 bases not matched to a gene; V was cut back by 6 bases and J by 3 bases. This CDR3 spans 18 amino acids. The DNA for the CDR3 is TGTGCCAGCAGGTCCTCTCGGACAGGGGGCGCCCAACGCTACGAGCAGTACTTC. Protein product: CASRSSRTGGAQRYEQYF.

The sample holds many counts of this clonotype. The rearrangement links TRBV9 to TRBJ2-4; 8 positions match TRBD1. Germline V gene data show CDR1 as SGDLS and CDR2 as YYNGEE. V dropped 4 bases and J dropped 5; count of bases not matched to a gene: 5. The CDR3 totals 14 residues. CDR3 in DNA: TGTGCCAGCAGCACGGGGACAGGAGAAAACATTCAGTACTTC. It specifies CASSTGTGENIQYF.

This clonotype was seen ten or more times. The genes are TRBV20-1 and TRBJ2-7; 10 bases are a match to TRBD1. V dropped 3 bases and J dropped 4; count of bases not matched to a gene: 9. This CDR3 has 15 amino acids. CDR1 and CDR2 from the germline V gene are DFQATT and SNEGSKA (reference sequence). CDR3: CSARDTRTGGYEQYF. CDR3 DNA sequence: TGCAGTGCTAGGGATACGAGGACAGGGGGGTACGAGCAGTACTTC.

A few counts support this clonotype. This chain connects TRBV24-1 to TRBJ2-2, with D tentatively TRBD2 (6 bases). The CDR3 has 15 amino acids. The germline V gene encodes CDR1 KGHDR and CDR2 SFDVKD. With 3 bases removed from V and 1 base from J, the gap between germline ends came to 8 bases. CDR3 nucleotides: TGTGCCACCAGTGATGTGGGGGGGAACACCGGGGAGCTGTTTTTT. Its protein is CATSDVGGNTGELFF.